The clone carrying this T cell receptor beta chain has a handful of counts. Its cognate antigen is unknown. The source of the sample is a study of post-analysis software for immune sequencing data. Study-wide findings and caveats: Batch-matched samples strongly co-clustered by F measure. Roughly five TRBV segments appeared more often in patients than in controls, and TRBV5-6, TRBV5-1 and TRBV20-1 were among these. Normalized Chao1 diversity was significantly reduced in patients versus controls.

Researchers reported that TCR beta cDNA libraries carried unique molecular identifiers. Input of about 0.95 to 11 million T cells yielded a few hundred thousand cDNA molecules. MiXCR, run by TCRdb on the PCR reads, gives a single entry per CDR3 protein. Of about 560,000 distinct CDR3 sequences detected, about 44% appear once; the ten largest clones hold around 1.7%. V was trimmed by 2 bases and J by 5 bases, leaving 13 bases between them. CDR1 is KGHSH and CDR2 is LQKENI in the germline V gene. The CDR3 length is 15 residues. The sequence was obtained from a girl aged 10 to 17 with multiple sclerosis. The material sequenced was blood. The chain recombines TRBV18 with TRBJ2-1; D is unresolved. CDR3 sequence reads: CASSPGRLPNNEQFF. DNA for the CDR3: TGTGCCAGCTCACCAGGTAGGCTCCCCAACAATGAGCAGTTCTTC.